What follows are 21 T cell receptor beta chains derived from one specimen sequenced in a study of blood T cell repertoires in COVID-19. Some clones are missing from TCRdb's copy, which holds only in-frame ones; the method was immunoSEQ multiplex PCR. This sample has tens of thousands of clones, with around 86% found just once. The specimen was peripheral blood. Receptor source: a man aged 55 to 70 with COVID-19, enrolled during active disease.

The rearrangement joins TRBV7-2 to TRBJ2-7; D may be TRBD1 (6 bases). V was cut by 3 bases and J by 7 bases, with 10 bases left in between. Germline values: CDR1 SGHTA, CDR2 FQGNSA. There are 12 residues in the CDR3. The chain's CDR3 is CASSFRGGEQYF. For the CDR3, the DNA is TGTGCCAGCAGCTTCCGAGGGGGTGAGCAGTACTTC.

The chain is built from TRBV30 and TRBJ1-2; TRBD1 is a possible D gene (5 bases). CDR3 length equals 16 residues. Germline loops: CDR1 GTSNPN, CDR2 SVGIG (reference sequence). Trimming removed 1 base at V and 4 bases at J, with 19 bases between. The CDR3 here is CAWSEKRGGGSYGYTF. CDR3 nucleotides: TGTGCCTGGAGTGAAAAAAGGGGTGGCGGAAGCTATGGCTACACCTTC.

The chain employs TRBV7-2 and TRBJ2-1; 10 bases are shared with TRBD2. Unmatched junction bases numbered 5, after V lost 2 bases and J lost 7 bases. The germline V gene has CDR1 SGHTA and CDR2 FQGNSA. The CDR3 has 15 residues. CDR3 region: CASSLLAGAENEQFF. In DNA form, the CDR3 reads TGTGCCAGCAGCTTACTAGCGGGAGCTGAAAATGAGCAGTTCTTC.

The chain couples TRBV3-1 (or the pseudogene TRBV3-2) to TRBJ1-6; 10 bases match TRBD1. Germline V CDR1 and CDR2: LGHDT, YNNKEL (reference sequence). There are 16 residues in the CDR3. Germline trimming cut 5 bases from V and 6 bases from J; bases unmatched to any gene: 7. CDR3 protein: CASSEGDRGFNSPLHF. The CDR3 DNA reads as TGTGCCAGCAGCGAAGGGGACAGGGGATTTAATTCACCCCTCCACTTT.

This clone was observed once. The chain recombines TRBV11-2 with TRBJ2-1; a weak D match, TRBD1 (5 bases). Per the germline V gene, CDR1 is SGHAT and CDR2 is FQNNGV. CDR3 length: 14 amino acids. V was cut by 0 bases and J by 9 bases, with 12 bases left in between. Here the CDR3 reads CASSLERGGAEQFF. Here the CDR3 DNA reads TGTGCCAGCAGCTTAGAAAGGGGCGGTGCTGAGCAGTTCTTC.

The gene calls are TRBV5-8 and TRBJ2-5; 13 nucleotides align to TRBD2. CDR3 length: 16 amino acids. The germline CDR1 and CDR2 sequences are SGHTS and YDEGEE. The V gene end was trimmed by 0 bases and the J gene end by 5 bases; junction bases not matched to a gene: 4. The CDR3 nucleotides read TGTGCCAGCAGCTTGGTGACTAGCGGGAGGTATGAGACCCAGTACTTC. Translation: CASSLVTSGRYETQYF.

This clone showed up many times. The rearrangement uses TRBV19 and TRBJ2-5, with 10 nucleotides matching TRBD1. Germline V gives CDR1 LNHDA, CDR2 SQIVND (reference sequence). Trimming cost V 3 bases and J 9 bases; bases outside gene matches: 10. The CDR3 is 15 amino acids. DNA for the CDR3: TGTGCCAGTAGTATGCCTGGACAGGGGGTTAGGGCCCAGTACTTC. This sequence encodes CASSMPGQGVRAQYF. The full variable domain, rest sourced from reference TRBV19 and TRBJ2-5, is DGGITQSPKYLFRKEGQNVTLSCEQNLNHDAMYWYRQDPGQGLRLIYYSQIVNDFQKGDIAEGYSVSREKKESFPLTVTSAQKNPTAFYLCASSMPGQGVRAQYFGPGTRLLVL.

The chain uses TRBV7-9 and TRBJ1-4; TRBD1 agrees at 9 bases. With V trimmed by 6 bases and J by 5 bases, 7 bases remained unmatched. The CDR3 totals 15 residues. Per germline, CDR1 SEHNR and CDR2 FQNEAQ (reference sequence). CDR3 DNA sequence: TGTGCCAGCAGTTCGGACAGGGGCGGGAATGAAAAACTGTTTTTT. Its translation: CASSSDRGGNEKLFF.

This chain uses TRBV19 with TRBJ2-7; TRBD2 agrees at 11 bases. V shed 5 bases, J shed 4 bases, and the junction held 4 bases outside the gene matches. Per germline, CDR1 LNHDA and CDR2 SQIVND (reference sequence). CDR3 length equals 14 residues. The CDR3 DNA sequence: TGTGCCAGTAGTGTGGGACTAGCGGCATACGAGCAGTACTTC. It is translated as CASSVGLAAYEQYF.

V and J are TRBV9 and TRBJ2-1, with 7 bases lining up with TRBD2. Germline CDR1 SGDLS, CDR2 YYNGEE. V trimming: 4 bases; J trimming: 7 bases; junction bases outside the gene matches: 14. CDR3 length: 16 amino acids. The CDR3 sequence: CASSTRTSAAYNEQFF. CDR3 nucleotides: TGTGCCAGCAGCACCCGAACTAGCGCCGCTTATAATGAGCAGTTCTTC.

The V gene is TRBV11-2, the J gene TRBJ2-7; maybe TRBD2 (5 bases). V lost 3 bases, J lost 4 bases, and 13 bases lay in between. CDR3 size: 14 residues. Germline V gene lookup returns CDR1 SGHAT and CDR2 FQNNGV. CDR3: CASSFSGKVYEQYF. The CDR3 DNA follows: TGTGCCAGCAGCTTCAGCGGAAAGGTTTACGAGCAGTACTTC.

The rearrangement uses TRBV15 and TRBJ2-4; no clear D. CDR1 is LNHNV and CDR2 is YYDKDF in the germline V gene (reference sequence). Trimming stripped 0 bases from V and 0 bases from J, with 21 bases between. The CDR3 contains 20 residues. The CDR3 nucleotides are TGTGCCACCAGCAGAGATGGCCGGAGAGACTTAACCCTAGCCAAAAACATTCAGTACTTC. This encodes CATSRDGRRDLTLAKNIQYF.

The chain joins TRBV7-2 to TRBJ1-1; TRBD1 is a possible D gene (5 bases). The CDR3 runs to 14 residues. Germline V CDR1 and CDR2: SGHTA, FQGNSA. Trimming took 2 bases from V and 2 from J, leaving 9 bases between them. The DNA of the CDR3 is TGTGCCAGCAGCTTATCAGGGAAAAACACTGAAGCTTTCTTT. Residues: CASSLSGKNTEAFF.

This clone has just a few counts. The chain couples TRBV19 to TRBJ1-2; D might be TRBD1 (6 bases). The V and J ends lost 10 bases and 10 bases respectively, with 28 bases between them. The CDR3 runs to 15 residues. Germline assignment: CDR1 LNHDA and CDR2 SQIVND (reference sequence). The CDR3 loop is CAIKRGGSVPMAYTF. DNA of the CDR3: TGTGCCATAAAACGGGGGGGCAGCGTACCCATGGCCTACACCTTC.

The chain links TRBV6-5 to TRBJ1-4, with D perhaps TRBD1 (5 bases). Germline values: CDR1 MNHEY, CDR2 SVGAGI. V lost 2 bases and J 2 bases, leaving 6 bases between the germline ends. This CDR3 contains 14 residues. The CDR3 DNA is TGTGCCAGCAGTTACGGGGCGACTAATGAAAAACTGTTTTTT. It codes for CASSYGATNEKLFF.

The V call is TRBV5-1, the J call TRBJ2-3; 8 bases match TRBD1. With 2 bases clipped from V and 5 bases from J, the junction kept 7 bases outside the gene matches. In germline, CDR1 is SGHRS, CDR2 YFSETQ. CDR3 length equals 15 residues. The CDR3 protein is CASSLRDRGEDTQYF. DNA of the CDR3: TGCGCCAGCAGCTTAAGAGACAGGGGAGAAGATACGCAGTATTTT.

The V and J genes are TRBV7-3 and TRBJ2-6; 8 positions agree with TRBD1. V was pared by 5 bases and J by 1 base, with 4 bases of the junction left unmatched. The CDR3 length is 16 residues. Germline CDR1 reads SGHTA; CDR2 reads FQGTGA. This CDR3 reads CASSADRASGANVLTF. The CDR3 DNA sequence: TGTGCCAGCAGCGCGGACAGGGCGTCTGGGGCCAACGTCCTGACTTTC.

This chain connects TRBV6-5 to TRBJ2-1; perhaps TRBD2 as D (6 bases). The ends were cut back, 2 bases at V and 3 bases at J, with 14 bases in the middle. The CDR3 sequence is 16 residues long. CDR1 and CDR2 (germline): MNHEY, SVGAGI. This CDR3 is CASSYRPAGLYNEQFF. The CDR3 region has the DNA TGTGCCAGCAGTTACCGCCCAGCGGGCCTCTACAATGAGCAGTTCTTC.

CDR3 residues: CASKEQSNQPQHF. For the CDR3, the DNA is TGTGCCAGTAAGGAGCAAAGCAATCAGCCCCAGCATTTT. The V call is TRBV19, the J call TRBJ1-5; D not resolved. CDR1 LNHDA and CDR2 SQIVND come from the germline V gene (reference sequence). The CDR3 consists of 13 residues. V was pared by 7 bases and J by 1 base, with 8 bases between.

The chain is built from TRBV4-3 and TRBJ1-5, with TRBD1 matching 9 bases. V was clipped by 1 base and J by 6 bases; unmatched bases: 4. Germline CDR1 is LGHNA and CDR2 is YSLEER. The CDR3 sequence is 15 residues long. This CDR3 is CASSQGTGVGQPQHF. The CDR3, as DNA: TGCGCCAGCAGCCAAGGGACAGGGGTGGGTCAGCCCCAGCATTTT.

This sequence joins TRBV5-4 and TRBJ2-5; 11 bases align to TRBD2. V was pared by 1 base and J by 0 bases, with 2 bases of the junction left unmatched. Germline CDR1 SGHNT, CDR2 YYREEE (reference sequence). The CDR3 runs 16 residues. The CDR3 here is CASSLIAGGDQETQYF. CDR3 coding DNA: TGTGCCAGCAGCTTGATAGCGGGAGGGGACCAAGAGACCCAGTACTTC.